The 26 T cell receptor beta chains below were found in one sample sequenced in a study of early T cells in non-severe SARS-CoV-2 infection. TCRdb reanalysed the 5' RACE reads using MiXCR and keeps one entry per CDR3 protein. The repertoire holds under 20,000 distinct CDR3 sequences, with about 4% as singletons. Sequencing was carried out using whole blood. These receptors originate from an adult who was a healthcare worker with PCR-confirmed SARS-CoV-2 infection or an uninfected control (not recorded which).

This clonotype appeared many times. V gene TRBV11-2 combines with J gene TRBJ2-5; D not certain. Germline CDR1 is SGHAT and CDR2 is FQNNGV. V lost 2 bases, J lost 2 bases, and 6 bases lay in between. The CDR3 has 13 residues. The CDR3 DNA is TGTGCCAGCAGCTTATTAGCACAAGAGACCCAGTACTTC. Encoded protein: CASSLLAQETQYF. The full variable domain, in which reference TRBV11-2 and TRBJ2-5 provide the parts outside the CDR3, is EAGVAQSPRYKIIEKRQSVAFWCNPISGHATLYWYQQILGQGPKLLIQFQNNGVVDDSQLPKDRFSAERLKGVDSTLKIQPAKLEDSAVYLCASSLLAQETQYFGPGTRLLVL.

This clonotype was detected ten times or more. The V gene is TRBV20-1, the J gene TRBJ2-3; 13 bases map to TRBD2. The CDR3 is made up of 17 amino acids. Trimming removed 4 bases from V and 4 bases from J; junction bases left unmatched: 11. CDR1 is DFQATT and CDR2 is SNEGSKA in the germline V gene (reference sequence). For the CDR3, the DNA is TGCAGTGCTACCGGACTAGCGGGGGAGTCCCTACCAGATACGCAGTATTTT. It codes for CSATGLAGESLPDTQYF.

This clonotype was seen ten or more times. CDR3 nucleotide sequence: TGTGCCAGCACGGGAGGAAACACCATATATTTT. Translated: CASTGGNTIYF. The V call is TRBV6-1, the J call TRBJ1-3, with no clear D. V lost 7 bases, J lost 4 bases, and 5 bases lay in between. The CDR3 spans 11 residues. Germline CDR1 and CDR2: MNHNS and SASEGT.

This clonotype was observed many times. The chain couples TRBV20-1 to TRBJ2-5, with D tentatively TRBD1 or TRBD2 (5 bases each). The CDR3 has 11 residues. From germline, CDR1 is DFQATT and CDR2 SNEGSKA (reference sequence). V was pared by 0 bases and J by 12 bases, with 11 bases between. CDR3 DNA: TGCAGTGCTAGAGATATCCGGGGCGAGTACTTC. It specifies CSARDIRGEYF.

At least ten counts were recorded for this clonotype. The V gene is TRBV5-4, the J gene TRBJ2-2, with 8 bases aligning to TRBD2. The trim removed 10 bases at V and 4 bases at J, leaving 18 bases unmatched. There are 17 residues in the CDR3. Germline CDR1 SGHNT, CDR2 YYREEE (reference sequence). CDR3 loop: CAGGGFGAGASTGELFF. The CDR3 nucleotides read TGTGCCGGGGGCGGGTTTGGAGCGGGGGCCTCCACCGGGGAGCTGTTTTTT.

This clonotype was recorded many times. The chain is built from TRBV5-6 and TRBJ1-1; 8 bases are shared with TRBD1. The length of the CDR3 is 14 residues. J was trimmed by 4 bases and V by 1 base; bases with no gene match: 3. Germline V lookup: CDR1 SGHDT, CDR2 YYEEEE. The CDR3 DNA is TGTGCCAGCAGCTTGATGGACAGGGCCACTGAAGCTTTCTTT. It specifies CASSLMDRATEAFF.

The table lists this clonotype with many counts. J is TRBJ2-4 and V is TRBV5-4; 12 bases map to TRBD2. Germline lookup yields CDR1 SGHNT and CDR2 YYREEE (reference sequence). The CDR3 contains 15 residues. Trimming cost V 4 bases and J 7 bases; bases outside gene matches: 6. The CDR3 is CASSRPGLAGNIQYF. The CDR3 nucleotides read TGTGCCAGCAGCCGGCCGGGACTAGCGGGTAACATTCAGTACTTC.

This clonotype is large by share. A read error may produce the germline difference seen at one junction end. The chain links TRBV20-1 to TRBJ1-2; unclear D gene. Germline CDR1 is DFQATT and CDR2 is SNEGSKA (reference sequence). This CDR3 has 13 amino acids. The CDR3 sequence is CSTREGANYGYTF. DNA for the CDR3: TGCAGTACTAGAGAGGGTGCTAACTATGGCTACACCTTC.

This clonotype was seen ten or more times. The V and J genes are TRBV20-1 and TRBJ2-3, with 11 bases lining up with TRBD2. The CDR3 runs 16 residues. V lost 3 bases to trimming and J lost 6 bases; unmatched junction nucleotides: 11. Germline loops: CDR1 DFQATT, CDR2 SNEGSKA (reference sequence). CDR3 protein: CSARPQTSGVGDTQYF. DNA of the CDR3: TGCAGTGCTAGGCCTCAGACTAGCGGGGTAGGCGATACGCAGTATTTT.

This clonotype was seen at least ten times. The CDR3 DNA follows: TGCGCCAGCAGCCAAACCTCCGGGACAGGGGGCTCCTACGAGCAGTACTTC. It is translated as CASSQTSGTGGSYEQYF. This chain connects TRBV4-1 to TRBJ2-7; 11 nucleotides match TRBD1. This CDR3 region has 17 residues. Unmatched junction bases numbered 6, after V lost 2 bases and J lost 0 bases. Germline CDR1 is MGHRA and CDR2 is YSYEKL.

There are many counts of this clonotype. The chain has TRBV20-1 and TRBJ1-2, with 7 nucleotides matching TRBD1. There are 12 residues in the CDR3. Germline V lookup: CDR1 DFQATT, CDR2 SNEGSKA (reference sequence). Unmatched junction bases numbered 5, after V lost 6 bases and J lost 4 bases. CDR3 nucleotides: TGCAGTGCACACGGACAGGCCTATGGCTACACCTTC. This encodes CSAHGQAYGYTF.

This clonotype was counted at least ten times. The V call is TRBV12-3 or TRBV12-4, the J call TRBJ2-7; D is perhaps TRBD1 (6 bases). CDR3 length: 14 residues. Between the trimmed V and J ends, which lost 4 bases and 4 bases, there was a span of 14 bases. The CDR3: CASSWQGSGYEQYF. The CDR3 DNA is TGTGCCAGCAGTTGGCAGGGGTCTGGTTACGAGCAGTACTTC.

This clonotype has ten or more counts. The chain has TRBV28 and TRBJ1-2; D might be TRBD1 (5 bases). This CDR3 is 11 amino acids long. CDR1 MDHEN and CDR2 SYDVKM come from the germline V gene. V lost 8 bases to trimming and J lost 3 bases, with 7 bases between them. CDR3 in amino acids: CASGADYGYTF. The CDR3 bases are TGTGCCAGCGGGGCGGACTATGGCTACACCTTC.

There are many counts of this clonotype. This chain connects TRBV3-1 to TRBJ1-1, with D perhaps matching TRBD1 (5 bases). With 0 bases removed from V and 4 bases from J, the gap between germline ends came to 15 bases. This CDR3 has 16 amino acids. Germline V lookup: CDR1 LGHDT, CDR2 YNNKEL (reference sequence). The CDR3 nucleotides read TGTGCCAGCAGCCAAGACGCAGGGTTCTTGGCCACTGAAGCTTTCTTT. Encoded protein: CASSQDAGFLATEAFF.

This clonotype was seen many times. The gene calls are TRBV9 and TRBJ2-7, with 9 bases that match TRBD1. Trimming took 4 bases from V and 2 from J; bases not matched to a gene: 4. Looked up from germline, CDR1 is SGDLS and CDR2 is YYNGEE. The CDR3 is made up of 14 amino acids. This chain's CDR3 is CASSRGQGTYEQYF. In DNA form, the CDR3 reads TGTGCCAGCAGCAGAGGACAGGGGACCTACGAGCAGTACTTC.

This clonotype was seen many times. The CDR3: CASSFGTSQKYNSPLHF. CDR3 DNA sequence: TGTGCCAGCAGCTTTGGGACATCCCAGAAATATAATTCACCCCTCCACTTT. The rearrangement links TRBV7-2 to TRBJ1-6, with D perhaps matching TRBD1 (6 bases). The length of the CDR3 is 17 residues. Germline CDR1 is SGHTA and CDR2 is FQGNSA. V lost 3 bases and J 4 bases, leaving 16 bases between the germline ends.

This clonotype was detected ten times or more. The chain has TRBV4-3 and TRBJ2-2; D is uncertain. Germline V gene lookup returns CDR1 LGHNA and CDR2 YSLEER. This CDR3 has 16 residues. V was trimmed by 0 bases and J by 4 bases, leaving 12 bases between them. Here the CDR3 reads CASSQDLRALTGELFF. The CDR3 nucleotides read TGCGCCAGCAGCCAAGATCTTCGGGCCCTCACCGGGGAGCTGTTTTTT.

There are a few counts of this clonotype. V gene TRBV9 combines with J gene TRBJ2-1, with 10 bases fitting TRBD2. Germline V gives CDR1 SGDLS, CDR2 YYNGEE. The CDR3 consists of 15 residues. The ends lost 5 bases at V and 6 bases at J; junction bases unmatched: 8. The CDR3 nucleotides are TGTGCCAGCAGTCCCCTAGCGGGGGCGTTCAATGAGCAGTTCTTC. Translating it yields CASSPLAGAFNEQFF.

This clonotype occurred many times. DNA for the CDR3: TGTGCCAGCAGCTTAGTAAGACTAGCAGGTAATGAGCAGTTCTTC. Protein: CASSLVRLAGNEQFF. The J gene is TRBJ2-1, the V gene TRBV7-2; 7 bases line up with TRBD2. The CDR3 is 15 residues long. With 1 base clipped from V and 7 bases from J, the junction kept 7 bases outside the gene matches. The germline CDR1 and CDR2 sequences are SGHTA and FQGNSA. The whole variable domain, remainder taken from reference TRBV7-2 and TRBJ2-1, is GAGVSQSPSNKVTEKGKDVELRCDPISGHTALYWYRQSLGQGLEFLIYFQGNSAPDKSGLPSDRFSAERTGGSVSTLTIQRTQQEDSAVYLCASSLVRLAGNEQFFGPGTRLTVL.

In its sample, this clonotype was seen many times. V and J are TRBV24-1 and TRBJ2-3; a weak D match, TRBD2 (6 bases). Germline lookup yields CDR1 KGHDR and CDR2 SFDVKD. CDR3 length: 17 amino acids. Between the trimmed V and J ends, which lost 4 bases and 11 bases, there was a span of 27 bases. CDR3 protein: CATSETEPGLQAFRQYF. DNA for the CDR3: TGTGCCACCAGTGAGACGGAACCGGGACTTCAGGCCTTCCGGCAGTATTTT.

The sample holds many counts of this clonotype. This rearrangement joins TRBV5-1 to TRBJ2-7; 8 bases match TRBD2. Germline V gene lookup returns CDR1 SGHRS and CDR2 YFSETQ. J lost 2 bases, V lost 4 bases, and 5 bases had no gene match. The CDR3 consists of 14 residues. As DNA, the CDR3 is TGCGCCAGCAGCCCAGCGGGGGTACCCTACGAGCAGTACTTC. Encoded protein: CASSPAGVPYEQYF.

This clonotype is medium-sized in the sample. The CDR3 is CASSPGSSPLHF. CDR3 nucleotides: TGTGCCAGCAGCCCGGGAAGCTCACCCCTCCACTTT. The V gene is TRBV5-4, the J gene TRBJ1-6; D not resolved. The CDR3 covers 12 residues. With 4 bases removed from V and 10 bases from J, the gap between germline ends came to 9 bases. Germline CDR1 SGHNT, CDR2 YYREEE (reference sequence).

This clonotype was recorded many times. The J gene is TRBJ2-3, the V gene TRBV7-8; D is possibly TRBD1 (6 bases). Germline-derived CDR1 and CDR2 are SGHVS and FQNEAQ. V gave up 1 base and J gave up 0 bases, with 11 bases separating them. The CDR3 consists of 16 residues. Here the CDR3 DNA reads TGTGCCAGCAGCTTAGTGACGGGACACAGCACAGATACGCAGTATTTT. Amino acid sequence: CASSLVTGHSTDTQYF.

This clonotype was seen at least ten times. The genes are TRBV7-8 and TRBJ1-1; 7 bases are a match to TRBD1. The germline V gene has CDR1 SGHVS and CDR2 FQNEAQ. CDR3 length: 17 residues. J was trimmed by 0 bases and V by 1 base; bases with no gene match: 8. CDR3 in amino acids: CASSLDAQGTVNTEAFF. CDR3 DNA: TGTGCCAGCAGCTTAGACGCACAGGGGACAGTGAACACTGAAGCTTTCTTT.

The chain employs TRBV19 and TRBJ1-5; TRBD1 aligns across 9 bases. Germline values: CDR1 LNHDA, CDR2 SQIVND (reference sequence). CDR3 size: 13 residues. V gave up 8 bases and J gave up 5 bases; unmatched junction bases: 4. The CDR3: CASGQGRDQPQHF. In DNA, the CDR3 is TGTGCCAGTGGACAGGGGAGAGATCAGCCCCAGCATTTT.

For this clonotype: This may stem from a read error, because a much larger clone lies one nucleotide away. This sequence joins TRBV15 and TRBJ2-7; D may be TRBD2 (5 bases). There are 14 residues in the CDR3. Germline assignment: CDR1 LNHNV and CDR2 YYDKDF (reference sequence). V gave up 1 base and J gave up 0 bases, with 7 bases separating them. This chain's CDR3 is CATSRGLISYEQYF. CDR3 coding DNA: TGTGCCACCAGCAGAGGACTAATCTCCTACGAGCAGTACTTC.